The 20 T cell receptor beta chains in this list originate from one sample, sequenced in a study of T cell repertoires in ileal Crohn's disease (dated by TCRdb to between 2018 and 2021). Receptors were amplified or captured by the immunoSEQ multiplex PCR assay. TCRdb provides this immuneACCESS table in a form limited to in-frame rearrangements. Some clones are lacking; in checked studies, under half of them reflect an unresolved V gene, and why the rest are absent is not known. For this sample there are approximately 3,600 clones; 72% appear just once. Roughly 12% of the sample rests with the top ten. The sample taken for sequencing was ileal tissue. These receptors came from an adult with Crohn's disease.

The chain couples TRBV5-1 to TRBJ2-5; the D is unclear. V was trimmed by 2 bases and J by 1 base, leaving 9 bases between them. CDR1 is SGHRS, CDR2 YFSETQ, per germline. CDR3 length equals 14 residues. The DNA for the CDR3 is TGCGCCAGCAGCTTTGGAACAGTCCAAGAGACCCAGTACTTC. This encodes CASSFGTVQETQYF.

The sample holds a few counts of this clone. V usage is TRBV29-1 and J usage is TRBJ1-1, with 7 positions matching TRBD1. Germline V gene data show CDR1 as SQVTM and CDR2 as ANQGSEA. The CDR3 runs to 11 residues. The trim removed 6 bases at V and 8 bases at J, leaving 6 bases unmatched. The CDR3: CSVRQGGEAFF. The CDR3, as DNA: TGCAGCGTCCGACAGGGTGGAGAAGCTTTCTTT.

V usage is TRBV9 and J usage is TRBJ1-1; D uncertain. Germline V gives CDR1 SGDLS, CDR2 YYNGEE. The V end lost 5 bases, the J end lost 0 bases, and 11 bases lay between the germline ends. This CDR3 is built from 14 residues. The DNA of the CDR3 is TGTGCCAGCAGTTCAGGCCCTCTGAACACTGAAGCTTTCTTT. Protein sequence: CASSSGPLNTEAFF. The variable domain in full, with the rest retrieved from reference TRBV9 and TRBJ1-1, is DSGVTQTPKHLITATGQRVTLRCSPRSGDLSVYWYQQSLDQGLQFLIQYYNGEERAKGNILERFSAQQFPDLHSELNLSSLELGDSALYFCASSSGPLNTEAFFGQGTRLTVV.

V gene TRBV4-3 combines with J gene TRBJ2-2, with 14 bases lining up with TRBD2. CDR1 is LGHNA and CDR2 is YSLEER in the germline V gene. The CDR3 consists of 16 residues. V shed 3 bases and J 7 bases; nucleotides not matched to a gene: 4. The CDR3 here is CASSQRLAGGHGELFF. The DNA for the CDR3 is TGCGCCAGCAGCCAGAGACTAGCGGGAGGGCACGGGGAGCTGTTTTTT.

This clone is large (0.1 to 1%) in the sample. The chain has TRBV13 and TRBJ1-6; possibly TRBD1 for D (5 bases). The germline V gene has CDR1 PRHDT and CDR2 FYEKMQ (reference sequence). Trimming took off 2 bases at V and 8 bases at J, with 10 bases between the two ends. The CDR3 totals 14 residues. The CDR3 DNA is TGTGCCAGCAGCTTACGGGCAGGGTATTCACCCCTCCACTTT. It translates to CASSLRAGYSPLHF.

Note on this clone: The same CDR3 can be traced to other DNA sequences in this sample. The chain joins TRBV7-2 to TRBJ2-5; D call uncertain. The CDR3 contains 11 residues. The V gene lost 5 bases and the J gene lost 5 bases, with 6 bases spanning the gap. Germline V gene sequence: CDR1 SGHTA, CDR2 FQGNSA. The CDR3 coding sequence is TGTGCCAGCAGCGCTGCGGAGACCCAGTACTTC. It yields the protein CASSAAETQYF.

The genes are TRBV10-3 and TRBJ2-1; unclear D gene. The V and J ends lost 4 bases and 5 bases respectively, with 12 bases between them. The V gene's germline CDR1 is ENHRY and CDR2 SYGVKD. CDR3 size: 14 residues. This chain's CDR3 is CAISGSTKNNEQFF. CDR3 DNA sequence: TGTGCCATCAGTGGATCGACAAAAAACAATGAGCAGTTCTTC.

This clone has a single count. The V gene is TRBV11-1, the J gene TRBJ2-3; TRBD1 aligns across 7 bases. The length of the CDR3 is 17 residues. Germline values: CDR1 SGHAT, CDR2 FQDESV (reference sequence). V was pared by 3 bases and J by 4 bases, with 13 bases of the junction left unmatched. The CDR3 DNA reads as TGTGCCAGCAGCTTGCGCCGGGACAGCAGTGGCGCAGATACGCAGTATTTT. Protein: CASSLRRDSSGADTQYF.

V gene TRBV2 combines with J gene TRBJ2-5; 10 bases match TRBD2. V lost 7 bases to trimming and J lost 9 bases; unmatched junction nucleotides: 14. Germline assignment: CDR1 SNHLY and CDR2 FYNNEI. The CDR3 sequence is 15 residues long. DNA for the CDR3: TGTGCCAGCACCGAAAGACTAGCGGGTGTGTCGTCCCAGTACTTC. It specifies CASTERLAGVSSQYF.

V and J are TRBV6-6 and TRBJ1-2, with D perhaps matching TRBD1 (5 bases). The CDR3 has 13 amino acids. Germline-derived CDR1 and CDR2 are MNHNY and SVGAGI (reference sequence). Trimming stripped 2 bases from V and 7 bases from J, with 11 bases between. The CDR3 region is CASSYRGYGGYTF. CDR3 bases: TGTGCCAGCAGTTACAGGGGTTATGGTGGCTACACCTTC.

The chain combines TRBV29-1 with TRBJ2-1; D is possibly TRBD1 (6 bases). This CDR3 comprises 13 residues. Trimming shortened V by 3 bases and J by 6 bases, and 12 bases separated the two germline ends. The germline CDR1 and CDR2 sequences are SQVTM and ANQGSEA. The CDR3 region is CSVEGQGRNEQFF. CDR3 nucleotides: TGCAGCGTTGAGGGCCAGGGGCGCAATGAGCAGTTCTTC.

The rearrangement uses TRBV5-1 and TRBJ1-1; the match to TRBD1 covers 7 bases. This CDR3 comprises 16 residues. V trimming: 4 bases; J trimming: 1 base; junction bases outside the gene matches: 10. Germline-derived CDR1 and CDR2 are SGHRS and YFSETQ. CDR3: CASSTRQGIRNTEAFF. The CDR3 nucleotides are TGCGCCAGCAGCACAAGACAGGGCATACGGAACACTGAAGCTTTCTTT.

The table lists this clone with a count of one. The V gene is TRBV11-3, the J gene TRBJ2-6; no clear D gene. V gave up 5 bases and J gave up 2 bases, with 10 bases separating them. Per germline, CDR1 SGHNT and CDR2 YENEEA. The CDR3 is 15 residues long. Written as DNA, the CDR3 is TGTGCCAGCAGCCCATTTATAGCTGGGGCCAACGTCCTGACTTTC. It codes for CASSPFIAGANVLTF.

The J gene is TRBJ2-4, the V gene TRBV5-6, with 9 bases matching TRBD1. The germline V gene has CDR1 SGHDT and CDR2 YYEEEE. This CDR3 contains 14 residues. Germline trimming cut 4 bases from V and 9 bases from J; bases unmatched to any gene: 8. The CDR3 sequence is CASSRGDRASIQYF. The CDR3 coding sequence is TGTGCCAGCAGCCGGGGGGACAGGGCCAGCATTCAGTACTTC.

This clone was seen a handful of times. This chain uses TRBV6-4 with TRBJ1-1; D is uncertain. Trimming cost V 2 bases and J 6 bases, with 10 bases left between them. This CDR3 is built from 13 residues. The germline V gene has CDR1 MRHNA and CDR2 SNTAGT. The CDR3 DNA is TGTGCCAGCAGTGACCCATCACGGGCTGAAGCTTTCTTT. As protein: CASSDPSRAEAFF.

The V and J genes are TRBV6-5 and TRBJ1-5; a weak D match, TRBD1 (6 bases). Per the germline V gene, CDR1 is MNHEY and CDR2 is SVGAGI. This CDR3 has 14 residues. Trimming cost V 5 bases and J 3 bases, with 11 bases left between them. The CDR3 DNA follows: TGTGCCAGCAGTCCTGGGGGCTACAATCAGCCCCAGCATTTT. This codes for CASSPGGYNQPQHF.

The chain joins TRBV5-1 to TRBJ2-5; TRBD2 aligns across 7 bases. CDR3 size: 15 residues. The V and J ends lost 1 base and 4 bases, in that order; junction bases with no gene match: 7. CDR1 is SGHRS, CDR2 YFSETQ, per germline. The CDR3 DNA is TGCGCCAGCAGCTTGTTTTCTCCGGGGGGAGAGACCCAGTACTTC. This codes for CASSLFSPGGETQYF.

The chain is built from TRBV9 and TRBJ2-6; maybe TRBD2 (5 bases). The CDR3 is 17 residues long. V was trimmed by 0 bases and J by 2 bases, leaving 12 bases between them. Germline values: CDR1 SGDLS, CDR2 YYNGEE. The CDR3 region is CASSVAERVTGANVLTF. The CDR3 DNA reads as TGTGCCAGCAGCGTAGCAGAGAGGGTGACTGGGGCCAACGTCCTGACTTTC.

J is TRBJ1-5 and V is TRBV6-1; possibly TRBD1 for D (5 bases). The CDR3 is made up of 13 amino acids. Trimming shortened V by 2 bases and J by 12 bases, and 14 bases separated the two germline ends. Germline V gene sequence: CDR1 MNHNS, CDR2 SASEGT. This chain's CDR3 is CASSEKMDNNQHF. In DNA form, the CDR3 reads TGTGCCAGCAGTGAAAAAATGGACAACAACCAGCATTTT.

The rearrangement joins TRBV7-2 to TRBJ1-1; possible D gene TRBD1, 5 bases. Germline V gene lookup returns CDR1 SGHTA and CDR2 FQGNSA. The CDR3 covers 16 residues. Trimming left V 2 bases short and J 3 bases short, with 16 bases between. Here the CDR3 DNA reads TGTGCCAGCAGCTTAAGTGGGGCAGCCCCCTACACTGAAGCTTTCTTT. Amino acid sequence: CASSLSGAAPYTEAFF.